This passage covers 9 T cell receptor beta chains from one sample sequenced in a study of shared clonotypes between healthy human individuals. Produced via immunoSEQ multiplex PCR; TCRdb's table is partial and in-frame only. The data contain roughly 530,000 clones, 90% to 97% of them singletons. Sequencing was done on a sample of naive CD4+ T cells sorted from blood. Documented subset: CD45RA+ positively selected. The receptors here all came from a woman younger than 45 in good health.

This chain joins TRBV6-1 and TRBJ1-3, with D hard to call. Germline V gives CDR1 MNHNS, CDR2 SASEGT. The V gene lost 1 base and the J gene lost 4 bases, with 5 bases spanning the gap. The CDR3 consists of 13 residues. The chain's CDR3 is CASSEVAGNTIYF. The CDR3 DNA follows: TGTGCCAGCAGTGAAGTGGCAGGAAACACCATATATTTT.

The genes are TRBV27 and TRBJ2-7; TRBD2 might be the D (6 bases). The CDR3 length is 14 residues. Deletions cut 3 bases from V and 0 bases from J, with 9 bases between. Germline V gene sequence: CDR1 MNHEY, CDR2 SMNVEV (reference sequence). The DNA of the CDR3 is TGTGCCAGCAGTTTTAGCGGCGCCTCCTACGAGCAGTACTTC. It specifies CASSFSGASYEQYF.

This clone was observed a few times. The chain combines TRBV5-5 with TRBJ2-7; 8 nucleotides line up with TRBD2. V lost 1 base and J lost 1; bases outside the gene matches: 1. The V gene's germline CDR1 is SGHKS and CDR2 YYEKEE (reference sequence). The CDR3 runs 14 residues. The CDR3 loop reads CASSLLAGSYEQYF. The DNA for the CDR3 is TGTGCCAGCAGCTTGCTAGCGGGTTCCTACGAGCAGTACTTC.

The gene calls are TRBV28 and TRBJ1-2, with 7 bases fitting TRBD1. Unmatched junction bases numbered 5, after V lost 4 bases and J lost 3 bases. Per the germline V gene, CDR1 is MDHEN and CDR2 is SYDVKM. The CDR3 has 14 residues. The CDR3 DNA is TGTGCCAGCAGTTCAGGGGGTTTCGACTATGGCTACACCTTC. This codes for CASSSGGFDYGYTF.

The chain combines TRBV11-2 with TRBJ2-5; D not certain. The germline V gene has CDR1 SGHAT and CDR2 FQNNGV. This CDR3 has 13 amino acids. The ends were cut back, 5 bases at V and 0 bases at J, with 7 bases in the middle. CDR3 sequence (DNA): TGTGCCAGCAGCCCGCCGTACCAAGAGACCCAGTACTTC. Amino acid sequence: CASSPPYQETQYF. The full variable domain, completed using reference TRBV11-2 and TRBJ2-5, is EAGVAQSPRYKIIEKRQSVAFWCNPISGHATLYWYQQILGQGPKLLIQFQNNGVVDDSQLPKDRFSAERLKGVDSTLKIQPAKLEDSAVYLCASSPPYQETQYFGPGTRLLVL.

The V and J genes are TRBV7-9 and TRBJ2-7; no clear D gene. V was cut by 4 bases and J by 2 bases, with 12 bases left in between. CDR1 is SEHNR, CDR2 FQNEAQ, per germline (reference sequence). The CDR3 is 14 residues long. This chain's CDR3 is CASSYQQAPYEQYF. DNA of the CDR3: TGTGCCAGCAGCTACCAGCAGGCACCCTACGAGCAGTACTTC. The variable domain in full, completed from reference TRBV7-9 and TRBJ2-7, reads DTGVSQNPRHKITKRGQNVTFRCDPISEHNRLYWYRQTLGQGPEFLTYFQNEAQLEKSRLLSDRFSAERPKGSFSTLEIQRTEQGDSAMYLCASSYQQAPYEQYFGPGTRLTVT.

The CDR3 sequence is CASSPGGYSGNTIYF. CDR3 DNA: TGTGCCAGCTCACCGGGCGGCTACTCTGGAAACACCATATATTTT. The chain carries TRBV18 and TRBJ1-3; unclear D gene. The length of the CDR3 is 15 residues. Trimming removed 3 bases from V and 0 bases from J, with 9 bases in between. The germline gives CDR1 KGHSH, CDR2 LQKENI. Combining the CDR3 with reference TRBV18 and TRBJ1-3 gives the whole variable domain NAGVMQNPRHLVRRRGQEARLRCSPMKGHSHVYWYRQLPEEGLKFMVYLQKENIIDESGMPKERFSAEFPKEGPSILRIQQVVRGDSAAYFCASSPGGYSGNTIYFGEGSWLTVV.

This clone occurred once. This chain connects TRBV20-1 to TRBJ1-2, with no clear D. Trimming took off 2 bases at V and 8 bases at J, with 6 bases between the two ends. Germline CDR1 reads DFQATT; CDR2 reads SNEGSKA (reference sequence). The CDR3 is made up of 10 amino acids. The CDR3 region has the DNA TGCAGTGCTAGACACGGGGGCTACACCTTC. It is translated as CSARHGGYTF.

The chain links TRBV29-1 to TRBJ1-1, with D maybe TRBD1 (6 bases). Germline V gene sequence: CDR1 SQVTM, CDR2 ANQGSEA. Trimming pared 7 bases from V and 1 base from J, leaving 16 bases between. The CDR3 runs 14 residues. CDR3 in DNA: TGCAGCGGTGGGGGGCAGGGGAAGAACACTGAAGCTTTCTTT. This gives the protein CSGGGQGKNTEAFF.